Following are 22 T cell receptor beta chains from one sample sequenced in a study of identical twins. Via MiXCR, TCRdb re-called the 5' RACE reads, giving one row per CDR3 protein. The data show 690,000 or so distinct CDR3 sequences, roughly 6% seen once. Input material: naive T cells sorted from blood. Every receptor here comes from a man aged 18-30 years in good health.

Here the CDR3 reads CASSLGGQDTGELFF. The CDR3, as DNA: TGCGCCAGCAGCTTGGGGGGACAAGACACCGGGGAGCTGTTTTTT. This chain links TRBV5-1 with TRBJ2-2, with D perhaps matching TRBD1 (6 bases). V was clipped by 0 bases and J by 3 bases, with 9 bases between them. CDR1 and CDR2 (germline): SGHRS, YFSETQ. This CDR3 is built from 15 residues.

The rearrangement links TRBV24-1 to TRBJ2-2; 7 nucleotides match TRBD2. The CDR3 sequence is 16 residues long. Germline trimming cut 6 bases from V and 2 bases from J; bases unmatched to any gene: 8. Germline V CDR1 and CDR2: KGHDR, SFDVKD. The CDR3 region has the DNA TGTGCCACCAGTAAGGTCCAGCGGGGAAACACCGGGGAGCTGTTTTTT. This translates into CATSKVQRGNTGELFF.

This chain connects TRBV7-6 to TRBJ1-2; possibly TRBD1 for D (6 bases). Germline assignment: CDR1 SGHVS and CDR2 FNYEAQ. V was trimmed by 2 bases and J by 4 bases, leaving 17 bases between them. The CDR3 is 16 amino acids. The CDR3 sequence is CASSLSGGREGYGYTF. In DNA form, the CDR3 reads TGTGCCAGCAGCTTATCTGGGGGGCGCGAGGGCTATGGCTACACCTTC. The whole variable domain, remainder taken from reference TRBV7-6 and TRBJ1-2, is GAGVSQSPRYKVTKRGQDVALRCDPISGHVSLYWYRQALGQGPEFLTYFNYEAQQDKSGLPNDRFSAERPEGSISTLTIQRTEQRDSAMYRCASSLSGGREGYGYTFGSGTRLTVV.

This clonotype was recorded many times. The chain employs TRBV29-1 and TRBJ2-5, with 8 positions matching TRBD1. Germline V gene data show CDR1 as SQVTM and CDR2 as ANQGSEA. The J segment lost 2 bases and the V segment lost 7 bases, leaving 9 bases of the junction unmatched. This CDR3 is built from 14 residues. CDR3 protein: CSASQTGAQETQYF. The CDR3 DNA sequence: TGCAGCGCTTCTCAGACAGGGGCTCAAGAGACCCAGTACTTC.

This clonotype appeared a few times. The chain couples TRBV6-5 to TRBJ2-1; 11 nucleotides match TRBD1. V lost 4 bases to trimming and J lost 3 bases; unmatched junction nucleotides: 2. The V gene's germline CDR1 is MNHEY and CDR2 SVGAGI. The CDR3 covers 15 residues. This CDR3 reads CASSWDRGNYNEQFF. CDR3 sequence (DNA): TGTGCCAGCAGTTGGGACAGGGGGAACTACAATGAGCAGTTCTTC.

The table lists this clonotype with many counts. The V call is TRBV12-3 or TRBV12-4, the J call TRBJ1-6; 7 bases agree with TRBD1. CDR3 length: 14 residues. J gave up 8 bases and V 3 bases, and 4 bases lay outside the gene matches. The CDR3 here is CASSFAQGDSPLHF. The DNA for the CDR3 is TGTGCCAGCAGTTTTGCTCAGGGGGATTCACCCCTCCACTTT.

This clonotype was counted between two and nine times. Here the CDR3 reads CATSERTNYGYTF. The CDR3 coding sequence is TGTGCCACCAGTGAGCGAACTAACTATGGCTACACCTTC. The chain employs TRBV24-1 and TRBJ1-2, with no clear D. CDR3 length: 13 residues. Germline values: CDR1 KGHDR, CDR2 SFDVKD. The V end lost 4 bases, the J end lost 0 bases, and 5 bases lay between the germline ends.

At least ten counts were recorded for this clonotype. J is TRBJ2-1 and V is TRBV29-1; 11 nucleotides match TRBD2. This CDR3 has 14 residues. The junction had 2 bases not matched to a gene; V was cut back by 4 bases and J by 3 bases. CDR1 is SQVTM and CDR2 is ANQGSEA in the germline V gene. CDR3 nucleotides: TGCAGCGTTGGGGGACTAGCGGACTACAATGAGCAGTTCTTC. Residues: CSVGGLADYNEQFF.

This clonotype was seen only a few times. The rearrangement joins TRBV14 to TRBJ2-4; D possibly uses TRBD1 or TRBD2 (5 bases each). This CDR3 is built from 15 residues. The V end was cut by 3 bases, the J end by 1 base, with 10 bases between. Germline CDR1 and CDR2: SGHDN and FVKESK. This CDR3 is CASSQRGVAKNIQYF. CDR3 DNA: TGTGCCAGCAGCCAGCGAGGGGTTGCCAAAAACATTCAGTACTTC.

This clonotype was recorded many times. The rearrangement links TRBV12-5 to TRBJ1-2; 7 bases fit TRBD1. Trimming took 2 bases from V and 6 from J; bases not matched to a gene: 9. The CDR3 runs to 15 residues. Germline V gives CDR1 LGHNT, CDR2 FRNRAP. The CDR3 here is CASGLPPLDRDGYTF. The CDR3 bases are TGTGCTAGTGGTTTGCCCCCCCTAGACAGGGATGGCTACACCTTC.

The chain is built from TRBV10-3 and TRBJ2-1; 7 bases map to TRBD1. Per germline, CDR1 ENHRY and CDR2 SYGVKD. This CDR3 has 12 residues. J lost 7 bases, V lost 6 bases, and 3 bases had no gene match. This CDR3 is CAISAQGNEQFF. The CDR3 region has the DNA TGTGCCATCAGCGCACAGGGGAATGAGCAGTTCTTC.

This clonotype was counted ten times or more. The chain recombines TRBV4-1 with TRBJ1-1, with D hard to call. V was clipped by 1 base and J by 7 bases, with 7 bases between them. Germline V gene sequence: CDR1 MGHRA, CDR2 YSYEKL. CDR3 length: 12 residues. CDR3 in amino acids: CASSQGGFEAFF. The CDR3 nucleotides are TGCGCCAGCAGCCAAGGAGGCTTTGAAGCTTTCTTT.

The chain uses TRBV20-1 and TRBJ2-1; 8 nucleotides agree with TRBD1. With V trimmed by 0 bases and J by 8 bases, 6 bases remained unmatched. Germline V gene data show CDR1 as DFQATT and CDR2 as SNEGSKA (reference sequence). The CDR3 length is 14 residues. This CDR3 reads CSARDGTGLDEQFF. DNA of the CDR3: TGCAGTGCTAGAGACGGGACAGGCTTGGATGAGCAGTTCTTC.

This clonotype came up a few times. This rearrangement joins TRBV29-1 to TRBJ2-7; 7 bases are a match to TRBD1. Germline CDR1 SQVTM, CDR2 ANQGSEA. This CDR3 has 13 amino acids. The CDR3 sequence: CSAIPGQSYEQYF. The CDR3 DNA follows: TGCAGTGCCATCCCGGGACAGTCCTACGAGCAGTACTTC.

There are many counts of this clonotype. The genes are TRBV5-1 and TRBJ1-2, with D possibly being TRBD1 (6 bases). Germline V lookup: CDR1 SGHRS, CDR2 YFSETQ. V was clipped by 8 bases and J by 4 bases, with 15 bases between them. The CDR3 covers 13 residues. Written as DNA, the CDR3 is TGCGCCAGTCGGGAACAGGGTGGCTATGGCTACACCTTC. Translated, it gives CASREQGGYGYTF.

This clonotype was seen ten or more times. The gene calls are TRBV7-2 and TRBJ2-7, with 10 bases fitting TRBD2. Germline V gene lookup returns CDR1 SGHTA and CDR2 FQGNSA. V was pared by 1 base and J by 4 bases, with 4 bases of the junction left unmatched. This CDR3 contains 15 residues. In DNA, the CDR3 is TGTGCCAGCAGCTTAGTAGCGGGAGGTATATACGAGCAGTACTTC. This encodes CASSLVAGGIYEQYF.

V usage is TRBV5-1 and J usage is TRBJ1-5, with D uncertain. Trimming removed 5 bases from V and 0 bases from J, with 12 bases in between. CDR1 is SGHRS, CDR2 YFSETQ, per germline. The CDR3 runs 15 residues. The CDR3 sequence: CASREDGDSNQPQHF. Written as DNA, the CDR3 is TGCGCCAGCAGAGAGGACGGGGATAGCAATCAGCCCCAGCATTTT.

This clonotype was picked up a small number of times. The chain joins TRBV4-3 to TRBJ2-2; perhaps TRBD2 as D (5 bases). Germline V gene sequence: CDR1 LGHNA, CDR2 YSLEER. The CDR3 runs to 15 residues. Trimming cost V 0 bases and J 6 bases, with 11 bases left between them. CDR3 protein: CASSQDFYGAGELFF. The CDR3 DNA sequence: TGCGCCAGCAGCCAAGATTTCTACGGGGCCGGGGAGCTGTTTTTT.

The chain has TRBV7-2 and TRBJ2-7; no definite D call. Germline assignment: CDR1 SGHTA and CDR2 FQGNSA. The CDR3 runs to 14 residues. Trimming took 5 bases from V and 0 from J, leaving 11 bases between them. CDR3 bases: TGTGCCAGCAGCCCGGGCTCTAGCTCCTACGAGCAGTACTTC. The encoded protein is CASSPGSSSYEQYF.

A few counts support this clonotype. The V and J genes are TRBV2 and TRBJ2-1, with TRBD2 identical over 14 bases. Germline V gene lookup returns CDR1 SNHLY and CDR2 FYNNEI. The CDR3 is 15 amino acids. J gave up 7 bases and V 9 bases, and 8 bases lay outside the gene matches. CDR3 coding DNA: TGTGCCAGGGGGCGACTAGCGGGAGGGCCGAATGAGCAGTTCTTC. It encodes CARGRLAGGPNEQFF.

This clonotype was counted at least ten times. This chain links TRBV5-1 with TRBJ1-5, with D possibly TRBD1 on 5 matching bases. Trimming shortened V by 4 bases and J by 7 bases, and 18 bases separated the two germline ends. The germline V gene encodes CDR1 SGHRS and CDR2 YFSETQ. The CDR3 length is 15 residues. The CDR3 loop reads CASSLLRQMEQPQHF. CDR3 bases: TGCGCCAGCAGCCTACTCAGACAGATGGAACAGCCCCAGCATTTT.

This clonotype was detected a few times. CDR3 sequence reads: CASSQRPQTSGRAIEQYF. The CDR3 bases are TGTGCCAGCAGCCAAAGGCCCCAGACTAGCGGGAGGGCGATCGAGCAGTACTTC. The gene calls are TRBV14 and TRBJ2-7; the match to TRBD2 covers 14 bases. V was pared by 2 bases and J by 6 bases, with 12 bases of the junction left unmatched. The CDR3 has 18 residues. Germline loops: CDR1 SGHDN, CDR2 FVKESK. The variable domain in full, completed from reference TRBV14 and TRBJ2-7, reads EAGVTQFPSHSVIEKGQTVTLRCDPISGHDNLYWYRRVMGKEIKFLLHFVKESKQDESGMPNNRFLAERTGGTYSTLKVQPAELEDSGVYFCASSQRPQTSGRAIEQYFGPGTRLTVT.